The clone carrying this T cell receptor beta chain came up once. Its antigen is unknown. The data stem from a study of shared clonotypes between healthy human individuals. Naive CD8 cells, CD45RO-negative and positively selected for CCR7, excluded terminally differentiated effector memory CD45RA+ cells. Assay used: immunoSEQ multiplex PCR; TCRdb lists only in-frame clones, some missing. The table records about 2.2 million clones, around 93% of them present only once. Notes on the study in general: Enrolling few donors narrowed the genetic and exposure-history diversity that was represented. The researchers took only blood, and tissue repertoires probably look different. Generation of non-shared clonotypes was less probable than generation of clonotypes shared by all four donors.

This CDR3 has 11 residues. Trimming took off 9 bases at V and 7 bases at J, with 12 bases between the two ends. The germline V gene has CDR1 LNHDA and CDR2 SQIVND (reference sequence). The source is a man between 18 and 35 years old in good health. Some clones in this sample may be carry-over from other donors' samples. The V call is TRBV19, the J call TRBJ1-1, with D hard to call. Sequencing was done on a sample of naive CD8+ T cells from PBMCs. Here the CDR3 reads CASVMGGEAFF. For the CDR3, the DNA is TGTGCCAGCGTGATGGGAGGTGAAGCTTTCTTT.